Each of the 17 T cell receptor beta chains below was sequenced from the same sample in a study of cytomegalovirus exposure and HLA in healthy donors. The PCR employed 60 Vbeta primers together with 13 Jbeta primers. Data came from immunoSEQ multiplex PCR; TCRdb stores just in-frame clones and leaves some out. The sample's table shows tens of thousands of clones. Sequencing was done on a sample of PBMCs. The receptors shown here come from a female donor in good health and CMV-seropositive.

V gene TRBV29-1 combines with J gene TRBJ2-7; 12 nucleotides agree with TRBD2. This CDR3 has 13 residues. V shed 2 bases and J 5 bases; nucleotides not matched to a gene: 1. Germline V gene data show CDR1 as SQVTM and CDR2 as ANQGSEA. CDR3 residues: CSVERTSGNEQYF. CDR3 DNA sequence: TGCAGCGTTGAAAGGACTAGCGGGAACGAGCAGTACTTC.

The chain employs TRBV5-8 and TRBJ2-3; the match to TRBD2 covers 7 bases. The CDR3 runs to 14 residues. From germline, CDR1 is SGHTS and CDR2 YDEGEE. Germline trimming cut 4 bases from V and 5 bases from J; bases unmatched to any gene: 7. This CDR3 reads CASSAPGLRDTQYF. The CDR3 coding sequence is TGTGCCAGCAGCGCACCGGGACTACGAGATACGCAGTATTTT.

The chain combines TRBV29-1 with TRBJ2-1, with TRBD2 matching 8 bases. Germline values: CDR1 SQVTM, CDR2 ANQGSEA. This CDR3 region has 15 residues. The V segment lost 7 bases and the J segment 4 bases; nucleotides outside the gene matches: 12. This chain's CDR3 is CSGARGLAGYNEQFF. The CDR3 region has the DNA TGCAGCGGGGCCCGAGGGCTAGCGGGTTACAATGAGCAGTTCTTC.

This chain connects TRBV6-1 to TRBJ1-1; D remains unclear. CDR1 and CDR2 (germline): MNHNS, SASEGT. The ends were cut back, 7 bases at V and 3 bases at J, with 3 bases in the middle. This CDR3 has 10 amino acids. The CDR3 loop reads CASTDTEAFF. The CDR3 DNA reads TGTGCCAGCACGGACACTGAAGCTTTCTTT.

The chain recombines TRBV18 with TRBJ2-5, with D tentatively TRBD2 (5 bases). CDR3 size: 14 residues. Trimming shortened V by 2 bases and J by 5 bases, and 12 bases separated the two germline ends. Germline CDR1 is KGHSH and CDR2 is LQKENI. The CDR3 DNA sequence: TGTGCCAGCTCACCAGGGCTAGCCGCGGAGACCCAGTACTTC. Its protein product is CASSPGLAAETQYF.

Remarks on this clone: The junction and the germline gene differ at one end; a read error may be behind it. CDR3 in DNA: TGTGCCAGATCACCCCGACAGACCTACGAGCAGTACTTC. Encoded protein: CARSPRQTYEQYF. The rearrangement uses TRBV18 and TRBJ2-7; maybe TRBD1 (5 bases). The CDR3 runs 13 residues. Per the germline V gene, CDR1 is KGHSH and CDR2 is LQKENI.

V is TRBV4-3 and J is TRBJ1-1; D is unclear. Trimming pared 4 bases from V and 6 bases from J, leaving 18 bases between. This CDR3 contains 15 residues. Germline V lookup: CDR1 LGHNA, CDR2 YSLEER. CDR3 in amino acids: CASSRQNGEGAEAFF. The CDR3 DNA sequence: TGCGCCAGCAGCCGACAAAACGGGGAGGGAGCTGAAGCTTTCTTT.

The chain uses TRBV9 and TRBJ2-1; unclear D gene. This CDR3 comprises 13 residues. Germline loops: CDR1 SGDLS, CDR2 YYNGEE. V lost 0 bases, J lost 7 bases, and 8 bases lay in between. The CDR3 DNA follows: TGTGCCAGCAGCGTAGGAGAACCGAATGAGCAGTTCTTC. This codes for CASSVGEPNEQFF.

The rearrangement uses TRBV7-2 and TRBJ1-1, with D tentatively TRBD1 (6 bases). The V and J ends lost 5 bases and 5 bases respectively, with 18 bases between them. Germline values: CDR1 SGHTA, CDR2 FQGNSA. This CDR3 spans 15 amino acids. The CDR3 DNA follows: TGTGCCAGCAGCCCAGAGGGGGGGAGGTGGACTGAAGCTTTCTTT. Translated, it gives CASSPEGGRWTEAFF.

The CDR3 DNA reads TGTGCCAGCAGTTACAGGGGTATTGACAATGAGCAGTTCTTC. It translates to CASSYRGIDNEQFF. V and J are TRBV27 and TRBJ2-1; 7 bases fit TRBD1. The ends lost 4 bases at V and 5 bases at J; junction bases unmatched: 5. Germline V lookup: CDR1 MNHEY, CDR2 SMNVEV (reference sequence). This CDR3 has 14 residues.

The rearrangement joins TRBV14 to TRBJ1-3; D is ambiguous. Trimming left V 5 bases short and J 4 bases short, with 12 bases between. Germline CDR1 is SGHDN and CDR2 is FVKESK. The CDR3 runs 14 residues. The CDR3 DNA reads as TGTGCCAGCAGCTCCCGGGGTCACGGAAACACCATATATTTT. Translated, it gives CASSSRGHGNTIYF.

The V gene is TRBV28, the J gene TRBJ1-1; TRBD1 is a possible D gene (6 bases). Germline CDR1 reads MDHEN; CDR2 reads SYDVKM. CDR3 length: 13 amino acids. V was pared by 5 bases and J by 5 bases, with 12 bases between. The CDR3 is CASSAGARTEAFF. The CDR3, as DNA: TGTGCCAGCAGTGCAGGGGCTAGGACTGAAGCTTTCTTT.

The chain recombines TRBV28 with TRBJ1-4; the D gene is possibly TRBD1 (5 bases). Germline lookup yields CDR1 MDHEN and CDR2 SYDVKM. The CDR3 sequence is 14 residues long. Trimming left V 6 bases short and J 8 bases short, with 16 bases between. CDR3 nucleotides: TGTGCCAGCAGGCACCAGGGAGGTGGAGAAAAACTGTTTTTT. This translates into CASRHQGGGEKLFF.

The V gene is TRBV5-1, the J gene TRBJ2-5; D uncertain. Trimming removed 0 bases at V and 5 bases at J, with 2 bases between. This CDR3 comprises 11 residues. Germline-derived CDR1 and CDR2 are SGHRS and YFSETQ. Here the CDR3 reads CASSLAETQYF. CDR3 DNA: TGCGCCAGCAGCTTGGCGGAGACCCAGTACTTC. Combining the CDR3 with reference TRBV5-1 and TRBJ2-5 gives the whole variable domain KAGVTQTPRYLIKTRGQQVTLSCSPISGHRSVSWYQQTPGQGLQFLFEYFSETQRNKGNFPGRFSGRQFSNSRSEMNVSTLELGDSALYLCASSLAETQYFGPGTRLLVL.

This rearrangement joins TRBV28 to TRBJ2-3, with 7 bases fitting TRBD2. V was clipped by 8 bases and J by 6 bases; unmatched bases: 5. Germline CDR1 reads MDHEN; CDR2 reads SYDVKM. This CDR3 has 12 amino acids. The CDR3 is CASAAGSDTQYF. Here the CDR3 DNA reads TGTGCCAGCGCAGCGGGATCGGATACGCAGTATTTT.

The DNA of the CDR3 is TGCAGCGTTGGAGAGACAGTCGGGGAGCTGTTTTTT. It specifies CSVGETVGELFF. The chain joins TRBV29-1 to TRBJ2-2, with D possibly being TRBD1 (5 bases). Trimming took 4 bases from V and 7 from J, leaving 10 bases between them. This CDR3 has 12 amino acids. Germline V gives CDR1 SQVTM, CDR2 ANQGSEA.

V and J are TRBV4-1 and TRBJ2-7; 8 bases are shared with TRBD2. Germline assignment: CDR1 MGHRA and CDR2 YSYEKL. V gave up 2 bases and J gave up 6 bases; unmatched junction bases: 9. The CDR3 totals 15 residues. CDR3 nucleotides: TGCGCCAGCAGCCAATGGGGAGCGGGGGAAATCGAGCAGTACTTC. It is translated as CASSQWGAGEIEQYF.